This paragraph covers one TCR beta chain sequence. Its antigen is currently not known. No base quality information exists; no much larger clone differs at one position. Trimming at the junction amounts to 5 bases on V and 4 bases on J, and the germline ends lie 9 bases apart. For CDR1 and CDR2, the germline V gene lists SNHLY and FYNNEI. The CDR3 starts with the cysteine, ends with the phenylalanine, and has 13 residues. The CDR3 DNA has 39 bases and is translated from base 1. This entry comes from a study of T cells in Graves' hyperthyroidism and ophthalmopathy (dated by TCRdb to the late 2010s). With respect to the entire study: Peripheral blood was collected at initial diagnosis, before any treatment. To identify distinguishing TCR V-J signatures, a discovery cohort of some 100 patients was used, comprising some 45 with Graves' ophthalmopathy and around 60 with stable Graves' hyperthyroidism. An independent validation cohort of under 20 hyperthyroidism patients and 17 patients who later progressed to ophthalmopathy tested prospective prediction of ophthalmopathy. The roughly 90 discovery patients were divided at random into training and test sets in a 7:3 ratio. The study also compared thyroid tissue and blood T-cell repertoires from more than 5 Graves' hyperthyroidism patients. Once sampling was done, hyperthyroidism patients were given methimazole at a starting dose of 30 mg daily, whereas ophthalmopathy patients were given high-dose intravenous methylprednisolone. TCR Vbeta CDR3 sequencing of some 140 peripheral blood samples (over 40 ophthalmopathy, over 70 hyperthyroidism and roughly 17 progressor patients) is reported in the paper. Study-wide findings and limitations: Most expanded thyroid clonotypes (frequency above 0.001) were also detected in blood, suggesting blood repertoires may reflect thyroid immune responses. No statistical method was used to fix the sample size in advance, and group allocation was not hidden from the investigators. In cross-validation, a model built on a 13 V-J signature told ophthalmopathy apart from stable hyperthyroidism with 85% to 90% sensitivity and 81% to 82% specificity, and in testing the same model reached 80%/75%. In validation, progression to ophthalmopathy was predicted by the model with almost 71% sensitivity and around 75% specificity, a median of roughly 6 months before onset.

The TCR beta CDR3 regions were amplified from the RNA transcripts. The TCR CDR3 was subjected to a first round of RT-PCR using the HTBI primer set and the Qiagen OneStep RT-PCR kit. The libraries were constructed in a second round of multiplex PCR and then size-selected and purified. Paired-end sequencing of the libraries was performed with 100 bp reads on an Illumina HiSeq2000. On the study's bioinformatics: SOAPnuke was used to process the raw data, removing reads that contained adapters or uncalled bases, had a mean Phred below 15, or lacked an exact match to the constant primer or identifier. High-quality paired reads were merged with COPE v1.2.5, and unique nucleotide sequences were defined as clonotypes. MiTCR v1.1 was used to align clonotypes to the IMGT TRBV, TRBD and TRBJ reference segments. Only V-J combinations with frequency above 0.0001, covering about 99% of repertoires, were analysed. A TCS score was defined as the ratio between F50 (clonal expansion) and ExV (chaos), using BLOSUM62-based TCRdist between CDR3 peptides within each V-J. Welch's t-statistics and random forest reduced fewer than 550 V-J features to 13, which were used in a naive Bayes classifier (R e1071). TCRdb ran its own pipeline on the public reads, namely fastp trimming at Q25 and MiXCR clone calling, and kept in-frame beta chains. Each entry is one CDR3 protein sequence, shown with its most common DNA and genes. The V and J calls and clone size are TCRdb's, not the authors'. This sample is represented by around 350,000 distinct CDR3 sequences; approximately 20% of them were singletons. About 3.5% of the sample is taken by the ten largest.

Stable Graves' hyperthyroidism was defined as the absence of progression to ophthalmopathy over 18 months of follow-up. Hyperthyroidism patients were newly diagnosed, with disease duration under 2 months, and aged 18 to 65 years. Any patient with an uncontrolled infection, another autoimmune disease, pregnancy or lactation was excluded. Diagnoses were based on clinical symptoms, serum thyroxine and TRAb, thyroid ultrasound and orbital computed tomography. PBMCs were separated from under 12 ml of fresh peripheral blood using Ficoll-Paque density gradient centrifugation. Total RNA was extracted using Trizol reagent, and RNA quality was assessed on an Agilent 2100 Bioanalyzer.

Sample: blood. The sequence links TRBV2 to TRBJ1-5; the D gene lacks a confident call. This TCR came from a woman between 18 and 29 years old with Graves' hyperthyroidism. Read as DNA, the sequence is TGTGCCAGCAGTAACGACGGTAATCAGCCCCAGCATTTT. This codes for CASSNDGNQPQHF. The full variable domain, completed from the reference TRBV2 and TRBJ1-5 proteins outside the CDR3, reads EPEVTQTPSHQVTQMGQEVILRCVPISNHLYFYWYRQILGQKVEFLVSFYNNEISEKSEIFDDQFSVERPDGSNFTLKIRSTKLEDSAMYFCASSNDGNQPQHFGDGTRLSIL.